Listed here are 15 T cell receptor beta chains from one sample, sequenced in a study of blood T cell repertoires in COVID-19. The method was immunoSEQ multiplex PCR; TCRdb's version includes in-frame clones alone and lacks a portion of them. Of a few hundred thousand clones detected, roughly 90% appear once; the ten largest clones hold around 18%. The sequencing sample was made of PBMCs or T cells enriched from blood (not recorded which). The receptor source for this set is a woman in her 30s who had recovered from COVID-19.

The chain links TRBV5-1 to TRBJ2-7; 7 bases agree with TRBD2. The V gene end was trimmed by 1 base and the J gene end by 1 base; junction bases not matched to a gene: 5. Germline V gene data show CDR1 as SGHRS and CDR2 as YFSETQ. The CDR3 is 15 amino acids. The CDR3 sequence is CASSLWEAGSYEQYF. CDR3 in DNA: TGCGCCAGCAGCTTGTGGGAAGCGGGATCCTACGAGCAGTACTTC.

The chain combines TRBV6-6 with TRBJ1-4, with D maybe TRBD1 (6 bases). CDR3 length equals 14 residues. V shed 2 bases and J shed 8 bases, with 12 bases lying between them. Germline assignment: CDR1 MNHNY and CDR2 SVGAGI (reference sequence). CDR3 amino acids: CASSYIGGREKLFF. The CDR3 DNA reads TGTGCCAGCAGTTACATCGGGGGGCGCGAAAAACTGTTTTTT.

The V call is TRBV5-1, the J call TRBJ2-1, with a possible D match to TRBD2 (5 bases). Trimming left V 0 bases short and J 10 bases short, with 11 bases between. The CDR3 consists of 13 residues. Germline V gene data show CDR1 as SGHRS and CDR2 as YFSETQ. CDR3 coding DNA: TGCGCCAGCAGCTTGGTAACGGGAAACGAGCAGTTCTTC. Translation: CASSLVTGNEQFF.

As for this clone: The sample contains more than one DNA sequence encoding this CDR3. This chain connects TRBV7-9 to TRBJ1-2; no clear D. The CDR3 is 13 amino acids. Per the germline V gene, CDR1 is SEHNR and CDR2 is FQNEAQ (reference sequence). Trimming left V 1 base short and J 2 bases short, with 5 bases between. CDR3 in amino acids: CASSLGGNYGYTF. CDR3 DNA sequence: TGTGCCAGCAGCTTAGGCGGAAACTATGGCTACACCTTC.

The rearrangement uses TRBV11-2 and TRBJ2-3; 10 bases match TRBD2. Losses at the gene ends were 4 bases for V and 3 bases for J; bases not matched to a gene: 7. Germline CDR1 SGHAT, CDR2 FQNNGV. CDR3 size: 16 residues. CDR3: CASSYDIAGGTDTQYF. The CDR3 DNA sequence: TGTGCCAGCAGCTACGACATAGCGGGAGGAACAGATACGCAGTATTTT.

This clone came up a few times. The chain couples TRBV4-1 to TRBJ2-7, with 9 bases lining up with TRBD1. Germline V gives CDR1 MGHRA, CDR2 YSYEKL. V lost 4 bases to trimming and J lost 6 bases; unmatched junction nucleotides: 7. The CDR3 length is 14 residues. The CDR3 sequence: CASSLRTGASEQYF. The CDR3 DNA reads TGCGCCAGCAGCCTACGGACAGGGGCAAGCGAGCAGTACTTC.

The V gene is TRBV7-3, the J gene TRBJ2-2; D might be TRBD2 (6 bases). There are 17 residues in the CDR3. The V end was cut by 2 bases, the J end by 5 bases, with 18 bases between. CDR1 and CDR2 from the germline V gene are SGHTA and FQGTGA. CDR3 in amino acids: CASSLASLGGNTGELFF. The CDR3, as DNA: TGTGCCAGCAGCTTAGCTTCCCTTGGGGGGAATACCGGGGAGCTGTTTTTT.

The chain combines TRBV6-5 with TRBJ2-1; 9 bases map to TRBD2. Unmatched junction bases numbered 6, after V lost 5 bases and J lost 4 bases. Germline V gene sequence: CDR1 MNHEY, CDR2 SVGAGI. This CDR3 has 15 residues. The chain's CDR3 is CASSPGLADYNEQFF. The CDR3 DNA follows: TGTGCCAGCAGTCCGGGACTAGCTGATTACAATGAGCAGTTCTTC.

The chain combines TRBV2 with TRBJ2-1; 8 bases are a match to TRBD1. This CDR3 is built from 15 residues. CDR1 SNHLY and CDR2 FYNNEI come from the germline V gene. V lost 6 bases, J lost 6 bases, and 10 bases stayed unmatched. The CDR3 loop is CASSQDRGGFNEQFF. CDR3 sequence (DNA): TGTGCCAGCAGCCAAGACAGGGGTGGTTTCAATGAGCAGTTCTTC.

V usage is TRBV24-1 and J usage is TRBJ2-3, with D perhaps TRBD2 (5 bases). V gave up 0 bases and J gave up 9 bases, with 9 bases separating them. CDR1 KGHDR and CDR2 SFDVKD come from the germline V gene. The CDR3 covers 13 residues. The CDR3 nucleotides are TGTGCCACCAGTGATTTGGGGGAGTTCACGCAGTATTTT. Residues: CATSDLGEFTQYF.

The chain couples TRBV3-1 (or the pseudogene TRBV3-2) to TRBJ2-1; 8 positions match TRBD2. Unmatched junction bases numbered 10, after V lost 4 bases and J lost 5 bases. The CDR3 has 16 amino acids. CDR1 is LGHDT, CDR2 YNNKEL, per germline (reference sequence). The CDR3 coding sequence is TGTGCCAGCAGCCCCCTAGCGGGTAAAATGAACAATGAGCAGTTCTTC. Translation: CASSPLAGKMNNEQFF.

This clone was counted between two and nine times. V gene TRBV6-2 or TRBV6-3 combines with J gene TRBJ2-2, with 7 bases identical to TRBD1. The CDR3 length is 15 residues. The V gene's germline CDR1 is MNHEY and CDR2 SVGEGT. The V gene end was trimmed by 6 bases and the J gene end by 2 bases; junction bases not matched to a gene: 6. Here the CDR3 reads CASSLGTANTGELFF. The DNA for the CDR3 is TGTGCCAGCAGCTTGGGGACAGCTAACACCGGGGAGCTGTTTTTT.

This chain links TRBV7-9 with TRBJ2-3; D may be TRBD2 (6 bases). V lost 6 bases to trimming and J lost 2 bases, with 9 bases between them. This CDR3 contains 13 residues. Germline CDR1 reads SEHNR; CDR2 reads FQNEAQ (reference sequence). The CDR3 DNA sequence: TGTGCCAGCAGGGGGGGAAACACAGATACGCAGTATTTT. As protein: CASRGGNTDTQYF.

V usage is TRBV10-3 and J usage is TRBJ2-3; D remains ambiguous. Germline lookup yields CDR1 ENHRY and CDR2 SYGVKD. CDR3 length: 14 amino acids. V lost 1 base and J lost 3, with 8 bases in between. The CDR3 DNA is TGTGCCATCAGTGAGTTTTCCGGGACAGATACGCAGTATTTT. This encodes CAISEFSGTDTQYF.

The chain is built from TRBV5-4 and TRBJ2-7; weak D call: TRBD2 (5 bases). This CDR3 contains 13 residues. Germline CDR1 reads SGHNT; CDR2 reads YYREEE (reference sequence). The V and J ends lost 2 bases and 6 bases respectively, with 12 bases between them. This chain's CDR3 is CASSFGELGEQYF. The DNA of the CDR3 is TGTGCCAGCAGCTTCGGGGAGCTAGGCGAGCAGTACTTC.